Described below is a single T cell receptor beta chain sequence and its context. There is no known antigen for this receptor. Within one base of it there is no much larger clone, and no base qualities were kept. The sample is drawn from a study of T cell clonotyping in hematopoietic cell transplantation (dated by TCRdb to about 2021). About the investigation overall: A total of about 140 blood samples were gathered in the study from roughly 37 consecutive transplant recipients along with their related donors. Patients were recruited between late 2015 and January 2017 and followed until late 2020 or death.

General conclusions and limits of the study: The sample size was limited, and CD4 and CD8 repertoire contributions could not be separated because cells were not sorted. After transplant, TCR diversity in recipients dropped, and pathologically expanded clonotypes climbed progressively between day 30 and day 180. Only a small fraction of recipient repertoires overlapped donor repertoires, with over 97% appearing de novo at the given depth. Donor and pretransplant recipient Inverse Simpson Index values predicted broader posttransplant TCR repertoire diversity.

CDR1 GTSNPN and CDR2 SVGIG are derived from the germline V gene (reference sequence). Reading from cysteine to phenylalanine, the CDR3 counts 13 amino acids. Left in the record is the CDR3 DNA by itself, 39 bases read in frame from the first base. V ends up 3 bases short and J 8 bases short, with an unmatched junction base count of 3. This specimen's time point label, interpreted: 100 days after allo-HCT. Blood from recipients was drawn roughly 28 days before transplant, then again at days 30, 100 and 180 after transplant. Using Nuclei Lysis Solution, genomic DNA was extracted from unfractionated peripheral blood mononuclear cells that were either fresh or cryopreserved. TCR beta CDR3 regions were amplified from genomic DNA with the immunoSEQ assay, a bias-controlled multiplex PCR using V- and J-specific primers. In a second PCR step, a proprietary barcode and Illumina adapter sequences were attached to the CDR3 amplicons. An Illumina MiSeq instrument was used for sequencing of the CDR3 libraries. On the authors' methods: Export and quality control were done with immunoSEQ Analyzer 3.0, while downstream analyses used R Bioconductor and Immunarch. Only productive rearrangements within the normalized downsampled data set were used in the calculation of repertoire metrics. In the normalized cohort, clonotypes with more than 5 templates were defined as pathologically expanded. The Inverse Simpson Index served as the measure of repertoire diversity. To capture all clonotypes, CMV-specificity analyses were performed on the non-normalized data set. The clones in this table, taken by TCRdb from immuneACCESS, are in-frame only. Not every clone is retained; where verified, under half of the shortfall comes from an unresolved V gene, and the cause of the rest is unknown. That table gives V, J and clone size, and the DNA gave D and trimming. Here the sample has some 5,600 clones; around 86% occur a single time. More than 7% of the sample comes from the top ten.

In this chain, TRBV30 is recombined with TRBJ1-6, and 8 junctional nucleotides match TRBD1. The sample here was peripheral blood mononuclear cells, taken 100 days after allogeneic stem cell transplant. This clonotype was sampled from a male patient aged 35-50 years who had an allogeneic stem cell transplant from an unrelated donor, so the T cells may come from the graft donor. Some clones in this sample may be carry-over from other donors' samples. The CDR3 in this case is CAWRDRAYSPLHF. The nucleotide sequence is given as TGTGCCTGGAGGGACAGGGCTTATTCACCCCTCCACTTT. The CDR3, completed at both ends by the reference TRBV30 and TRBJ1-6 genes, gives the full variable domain SQTIHQWPATLVQPVGSPLSLECTVEGTSNPNLYWYRQAAGRGLQLLFYSVGIGQISSEVPQNLSASRPQDRQFILSSKKLLLSDSGFYLCAWRDRAYSPLHFGNGTRLTVT.